The count of the clone carrying this T cell receptor beta chain is one. Its specificity is not known. The naive CD8 subset, CD45RO-negative cells positively selected for CCR7, excluded terminally differentiated effector memory CD45RA+ cells. Original processing notes: There were no quality scores in the junction-only immunoSEQ sequences, so filtering differed. TCRdb's table, derived via immunoSEQ multiplex PCR, lists solely in-frame clones and lacks some. That table furnishes V, J and clone size, whereas the DNA furnished D and trimming. The sample lists over 2,000,000 clones, just over 90% occurring once. Trimming took 1 base from V and 1 from J; bases not matched to a gene: 11. The germline V gene has CDR1 SGHRS and CDR2 YFSETQ. The CDR3 is 19 residues long. This sample was taken from a study of shared clonotypes between healthy human individuals. Study-level findings and limits: Generally, naive subsets (rather than memory subsets) showed larger estimated richness.

This receptor was taken from a man aged 18 to 30 in good health. Some clones in this sample may be carry-over from other donors' samples. The sequenced material came from naive CD8+ T cells from PBMCs. The chain is built from TRBV5-1 and TRBJ2-4; TRBD1 aligns across 10 bases. The CDR3, as DNA: TGCGCCAGCAGCTTGCGAGGACAGGGGGACCCCTGGGCCAAAAACATTCAGTACTTC. As protein: CASSLRGQGDPWAKNIQYF.